These 2 T cell receptor beta chains originate from one sample sequenced in a study of technical replicates of blood from several donors. Sequencing used immunoSEQ multiplex PCR; TCRdb keeps in-frame clones, though not all of them. The table records roughly 76,000 clones, roughly 94% of them present only once. Sequenced material: T cells isolated from PBMCs. These receptor sequences come from a human donor in good health.

V is TRBV5-4 and J is TRBJ1-2; D is perhaps TRBD1 (5 bases). Trimming stripped 6 bases from V and 4 bases from J, with 13 bases between. This CDR3 is built from 13 residues. CDR1 SGHNT and CDR2 YYREEE come from the germline V gene (reference sequence). The CDR3 DNA sequence: TGTGCCAGCACCCTATGGGGGGGCTATGGCTACACCTTC. Translation: CASTLWGGYGYTF.

This clone occurred a few times. The chain links TRBV29-1 to TRBJ1-3; D is uncertain. The CDR3 is 16 amino acids. Trimming removed 0 bases from V and 2 bases from J, with 14 bases in between. Looked up from germline, CDR1 is SQVTM and CDR2 is ANQGSEA. The CDR3 nucleotides read TGCAGCGTTGAAGATCGCCGTCGGGGAGCTGGAAACACCATATATTTT. Amino acids: CSVEDRRRGAGNTIYF. Using reference TRBV29-1 and TRBJ1-3 for the parts outside the CDR3, the full variable domain is SAVISQKPSRDICQRGTSLTIQCQVDSQVTMMFWYRQQPGQSLTLIATANQGSEATYESGFVIDKFPISRPNLTFSTLTVSNMSPEDSSIYLCSVEDRRRGAGNTIYFGEGSWLTVV.